A selection of T cell receptor beta chains follows, all from one sample in a study of cytomegalovirus exposure and HLA in healthy donors. Using immunoSEQ multiplex PCR, the repertoire was profiled, and TCRdb retains in-frame clones only, with some absent. This table has over 110,000 clones, about 87% appearing once. The material sequenced was PBMCs. The receptors derive from a man younger than 30 in good health and CMV-seropositive. CDR3s include the opening cysteine and the closing phenylalanine or tryptophan. Not all rows give a size; the values are once, few, many and, for expanded clones, a class.

14	.	TRBV7-8	TRBJ2-1	CASSSSDSVNEQFF
14	.	TRBV5-4	TRBJ2-2	CASSTEEGTGELFF
15	.	TRBV2	TRBJ1-4	CAIRTGAKVDEKLFF
14	.	TRBV9	TRBJ2-3	CASGDWGDGDTQYF
14	.	TRBV7-8	TRBJ1-1	CASSLGRRGPEAFF
13	.	TRBV5-1	TRBJ2-3	CASSLDFTDTQYF
14	.	TRBV11-3	TRBJ2-1	CASSQLLANNEQFF
13	.	TRBV2	TRBJ1-1	CASSVGEGTEAFF
16	.	TRBV9	TRBJ2-3	CASSVVPTSGGSTQYF
16	.	TRBV28	TRBJ1-4	CASSSNPQDLNEKLFF
13	few	TRBV5-1	TRBJ2-7	CASSPLNQDEQYF
14	.	TRBV18	TRBJ2-7	CASSPRQGENEQYF
12	.	TRBV6-5	TRBJ2-1	CASSTGGWRQFF
14	few	TRBV7-9	TRBJ2-7	CASSGLAAGDEQYF
10	.	TRBV20-1	TRBJ2-1	CSALRGEQFF
14	.	TRBV27	TRBJ2-7	CASSLSTLSYEQYF
16	.	TRBV5-6	TRBJ2-7	CASSLAGRGGMYEQYF